This is a list of T cell receptor beta chains from one sample in a study of cytomegalovirus exposure and HLA in healthy donors. Measured with immunoSEQ multiplex PCR; TCRdb has only the in-frame clones, and not every one. The table lists about 40,000 clones, roughly 60% of them singletons. Sequencing was carried out using PBMCs. The source of these receptors is a man in his 60s in good health and CMV-seropositive. CDR3s include the opening cysteine and the closing phenylalanine or tryptophan. D genes are given only for firm matches. The size field is filled for only some rows; it gives once, few, many or a size class.

cdr3_nt: TGTGCCTGGAGTTTGGGACTAGCGGGACCCCAAGAGACCCAGTACTTC; cdr3_aa: CAWSLGLAGPQETQYF; d_call: TRBD2; clone_size: -; v_call: TRBV30; j_call: TRBJ2-5
cdr3_nt: TGCAGCGTTGGGGGGACAGGCGGGGTGTACGAGCAGTACTTC; cdr3_aa: CSVGGTGGVYEQYF; d_call: TRBD1; clone_size: -; v_call: TRBV29-1; j_call: TRBJ2-7
cdr3_nt: TGTGCCAGCAGCGGGCCTCTCCTAGGGGCGAACACCGGGGAGCTGTTTTTT; cdr3_aa: CASSGPLLGANTGELFF; d_call: -; clone_size: few; v_call: TRBV9; j_call: TRBJ2-2
cdr3_nt: TGCAGCGTTGAAGATCGGTTGGGGGCTAGCACTGAAGCTTTCTTT; cdr3_aa: CSVEDRLGASTEAFF; d_call: -; clone_size: -; v_call: TRBV29-1; j_call: TRBJ1-1
cdr3_nt: TGCAGCGTTGAAGTAAGGCAGGGGGGCTACGAGCAGTACTTC; cdr3_aa: CSVEVRQGGYEQYF; d_call: -; clone_size: -; v_call: TRBV29-1; j_call: TRBJ2-7
cdr3_nt: TGCGCCAGCAGGGAGACTAGCGGGGAGCTCAATGAGCAGTTCTTC; cdr3_aa: CASRETSGELNEQFF; d_call: TRBD2; clone_size: few; v_call: TRBV10-2; j_call: TRBJ2-1
cdr3_nt: TGTGCCAGCAGTGGGCTAGCGGGGTACCAAGAGACCCAGTACTTC; cdr3_aa: CASSGLAGYQETQYF; d_call: TRBD2; clone_size: few; v_call: TRBV28; j_call: TRBJ2-5
cdr3_nt: TGCGCCAGCAGCTTTCCCGGGAGCTCCTACAATGAGCAGTTCTTC; cdr3_aa: CASSFPGSSYNEQFF; d_call: -; clone_size: few; v_call: TRBV5-1; j_call: TRBJ2-1
cdr3_nt: TGTGCCAGCAGCTTAACCGGGACTAGCATCTACAATGAGCAGTTCTTC; cdr3_aa: CASSLTGTSIYNEQFF; d_call: TRBD2; clone_size: once; v_call: TRBV7-3; j_call: TRBJ2-1
cdr3_nt: TGTGCCAGCAGGCGGTCGGAGAACACTGAAGCTTTCTTT; cdr3_aa: CASRRSENTEAFF; d_call: -; clone_size: -; v_call: TRBV6-6; j_call: TRBJ1-1
cdr3_nt: TGTGCCTGGAGTGTAGGAGTTGGGGCCAACGTCCTGACTTTC; cdr3_aa: CAWSVGVGANVLTF; d_call: -; clone_size: once; v_call: TRBV30; j_call: TRBJ2-6
cdr3_nt: TGTGCCAGTAGTAACAGGGAAGGGCTCTACGAGCAGTACTTC; cdr3_aa: CASSNREGLYEQYF; d_call: -; clone_size: -; v_call: TRBV19; j_call: TRBJ2-7
cdr3_nt: TGTGCCAGTAGTAAGCTAGGACAGGTCGCAGATACGCAGTATTTT; cdr3_aa: CASSKLGQVADTQYF; d_call: TRBD1; clone_size: -; v_call: TRBV19; j_call: TRBJ2-3
cdr3_nt: TGTGCCAGCAGGCCACTGGCGGGAGTCTACAATGAGCAGTTCTTC; cdr3_aa: CASRPLAGVYNEQFF; d_call: TRBD2; clone_size: -; v_call: TRBV6-5; j_call: TRBJ2-1
cdr3_nt: TGTGCCAGCAGTGACCCCAACGACAGGGTTGCTGAGCAGTTCTTC; cdr3_aa: CASSDPNDRVAEQFF; d_call: TRBD1; clone_size: -; v_call: TRBV2; j_call: TRBJ2-1
cdr3_nt: TGTGCCAGTAAGACTAGCGGGAGGGGGTACAATGAGCAGTTCTTC; cdr3_aa: CASKTSGRGYNEQFF; d_call: TRBD2; clone_size: few; v_call: TRBV19; j_call: TRBJ2-1
cdr3_nt: TGTGCCAGCAGTTACGCAGGGGTCCAGCCCCAGCATTTT; cdr3_aa: CASSYAGVQPQHF; d_call: -; clone_size: few; v_call: TRBV6-6; j_call: TRBJ1-5
cdr3_nt: TGTGCCAGCTCACCTGGGACAGGCGATGAAAAACTGTTTTTT; cdr3_aa: CASSPGTGDEKLFF; d_call: TRBD1; clone_size: -; v_call: TRBV18; j_call: TRBJ1-4
cdr3_nt: TGCAGCTCTGCCGACGGGTTAAATCAGCCCCAGCATTTT; cdr3_aa: CSSADGLNQPQHF; d_call: -; clone_size: -; v_call: TRBV29-1; j_call: TRBJ1-5
cdr3_nt: TGTGCCAGCAGCGATAGCGGGAGGCCGGGCGGGGAGCTGTTTTTT; cdr3_aa: CASSDSGRPGGELFF; d_call: TRBD2; clone_size: -; v_call: TRBV6-1; j_call: TRBJ2-2
cdr3_nt: TGCAGCGTTGAAATCCCGACAGGGGCCTTGGGGGAGCAGTACTTC; cdr3_aa: CSVEIPTGALGEQYF; d_call: TRBD1; clone_size: -; v_call: TRBV29-1; j_call: TRBJ2-7
cdr3_nt: TGTGCCAGCGGGCTGGGTCTCACAGATACGCAGTATTTT; cdr3_aa: CASGLGLTDTQYF; d_call: -; clone_size: -; v_call: TRBV5-4; j_call: TRBJ2-3
cdr3_nt: TGTGCCAGCAGTAAAGATTATCCCGGGACAGGGAACGGGGCCAACGTTCTGACTTTC; cdr3_aa: CASSKDYPGTGNGANVLTF; d_call: TRBD1; clone_size: -; v_call: TRBV2; j_call: TRBJ2-6
cdr3_nt: TGCGCCAGCAGCTTGGACGGACAGGGACCCGGGGAGCTGTTTTTT; cdr3_aa: CASSLDGQGPGELFF; d_call: TRBD1; clone_size: few; v_call: TRBV5-1; j_call: TRBJ2-2
cdr3_nt: TGTGCCAGCAGCTCGGGCCCGGACAGGGGCCCCTCAGGCTTC; cdr3_aa: CASSSGPDRGPSGF; d_call: TRBD1; clone_size: -; v_call: TRBV5-6; j_call: TRBJ1-2
cdr3_nt: TGCAGCGCGGATACGGGACAGGGGTTAAATGAGCAGTTCTTC; cdr3_aa: CSADTGQGLNEQFF; d_call: TRBD1; clone_size: -; v_call: TRBV29-1; j_call: TRBJ2-1
cdr3_nt: TGTGCCATCAGTGAGTCCCCTAACACCGGGGAGCTGTTTTTT; cdr3_aa: CAISESPNTGELFF; d_call: -; clone_size: -; v_call: TRBV10-3; j_call: TRBJ2-2
cdr3_nt: TGTGCCAGTAGTAAACCCCGGGAGACCCAGTACTTC; cdr3_aa: CASSKPRETQYF; d_call: -; clone_size: -; v_call: TRBV19; j_call: TRBJ2-5
cdr3_nt: TGTGCCAGCAGCTTAGCGGTTAGCGGGGGGTACCAAGAGACCCAGTACTTC; cdr3_aa: CASSLAVSGGYQETQYF; d_call: TRBD2; clone_size: -; v_call: TRBV7-2; j_call: TRBJ2-5
cdr3_nt: TGTGCCAGCAGTTCCGAAGAGACCCAGTACTTC; cdr3_aa: CASSSEETQYF; d_call: -; clone_size: -; v_call: TRBV7-2; j_call: TRBJ2-5
cdr3_nt: TGTGCCAGCCTGCCGAGGGGGCCGGAGGAGACCCAGTACTTC; cdr3_aa: CASLPRGPEETQYF; d_call: TRBD1; clone_size: -; v_call: TRBV7-9; j_call: TRBJ2-5
cdr3_nt: TGTGCCAGCAGCATTGTAATTGGGCTAGCGGGAGGGCCGGACGAGCAGTACTTC; cdr3_aa: CASSIVIGLAGGPDEQYF; d_call: TRBD2; clone_size: -; v_call: TRBV5-5; j_call: TRBJ2-7
cdr3_nt: TGTGCCTGGAGTGTACTAGCGGGAGAGCCCGGGGAGCTGTTTTTT; cdr3_aa: CAWSVLAGEPGELFF; d_call: TRBD2; clone_size: -; v_call: TRBV30; j_call: TRBJ2-2
cdr3_nt: TGTGCCAGCAGTGATTCGACGGGACTGGGGCAGTACTTC; cdr3_aa: CASSDSTGLGQYF; d_call: -; clone_size: few; v_call: TRBV25-1; j_call: TRBJ2-7
cdr3_nt: TGTGCCTGGAGGACAGGCTGGAACACCGGGGAGCTGTTTTTT; cdr3_aa: CAWRTGWNTGELFF; d_call: -; clone_size: -; v_call: TRBV30; j_call: TRBJ2-2
cdr3_nt: TGTGCCAGCAGCGCTCAGGGGGCGCGGGGCTACACCTTC; cdr3_aa: CASSAQGARGYTF; d_call: TRBD1; clone_size: -; v_call: TRBV14; j_call: TRBJ1-2
cdr3_nt: TGTGCCAGCAGTTTACAGACTAGCGGGATCAGAGAGACCCAGTACTTC; cdr3_aa: CASSLQTSGIRETQYF; d_call: TRBD2; clone_size: -; v_call: TRBV27; j_call: TRBJ2-5
cdr3_nt: TGTGCCTGGAGTGTGGGGCCCATGAACACTGAAGCTTTCTTT; cdr3_aa: CAWSVGPMNTEAFF; d_call: -; clone_size: few; v_call: TRBV30; j_call: TRBJ1-1
cdr3_nt: TGCGCCAGCAGCCAAGGGACTTTCGACTCCTACGAGCAGTACTTC; cdr3_aa: CASSQGTFDSYEQYF; d_call: -; clone_size: -; v_call: TRBV4-3; j_call: TRBJ2-7
cdr3_nt: TGTGCCAGCTCACCACCTTTCGGGTCCGGGGAGCTGTTTTTT; cdr3_aa: CASSPPFGSGELFF; d_call: -; clone_size: -; v_call: TRBV18; j_call: TRBJ2-2
cdr3_nt: TGTGCCAGCAAAAGGGACAGGGCCTATGGCTACACCTTC; cdr3_aa: CASKRDRAYGYTF; d_call: TRBD1; clone_size: once; v_call: TRBV6-5; j_call: TRBJ1-2
cdr3_nt: TGTGCCAGCAACCTTGGTTCGGGGAGTTCCTACAATGAGCAGTTCTTC; cdr3_aa: CASNLGSGSSYNEQFF; d_call: -; clone_size: -; v_call: TRBV5-4; j_call: TRBJ2-1
cdr3_nt: TGTGCCAGCGGGAGGGAGAGGCAAGAGACCCAGTACTTC; cdr3_aa: CASGRERQETQYF; d_call: TRBD2; clone_size: -; v_call: TRBV6-1; j_call: TRBJ2-5
cdr3_nt: TGTGCCAGTAGTATAGACCCGACAGGGTGGGATCAGCCCCAGCATTTT; cdr3_aa: CASSIDPTGWDQPQHF; d_call: TRBD1; clone_size: few; v_call: TRBV19; j_call: TRBJ1-5
cdr3_nt: TGCAGCGTTCTCGGACAAGAAGAGACCCAGTACTTC; cdr3_aa: CSVLGQEETQYF; d_call: -; clone_size: -; v_call: TRBV29-1; j_call: TRBJ2-5
cdr3_nt: TGTGCCAGCAGCTTAGGGTCGAGCGGAACATACGAGCAGTACTTC; cdr3_aa: CASSLGSSGTYEQYF; d_call: -; clone_size: -; v_call: TRBV11-2; j_call: TRBJ2-7
cdr3_nt: TGCGCCAGCAGCCCGACACTGGACAGGGGGGATGGCTACACCTTC; cdr3_aa: CASSPTLDRGDGYTF; d_call: TRBD1; clone_size: -; v_call: TRBV5-1; j_call: TRBJ1-2
cdr3_nt: TGTGCCAGCAGCGTAGAAGGCGGGAGCGCCTCCAATGAGCAGTTCTTC; cdr3_aa: CASSVEGGSASNEQFF; d_call: TRBD2; clone_size: -; v_call: TRBV9; j_call: TRBJ2-1
cdr3_nt: TGTGCCAGCAGCCTTATCGGGTCCGGGGGTACGCAGTATTTT; cdr3_aa: CASSLIGSGGTQYF; d_call: -; clone_size: few; v_call: TRBV27; j_call: TRBJ2-3
cdr3_nt: TGTGCCAGCAGCTGGGACAGCACCTACGAGCAGTACTTC; cdr3_aa: CASSWDSTYEQYF; d_call: TRBD1; clone_size: -; v_call: TRBV11-1; j_call: TRBJ2-7
cdr3_nt: TGTGCCAGCAGTCCCACAGGGGTTCAAGAAAAACTGTTTTTT; cdr3_aa: CASSPTGVQEKLFF; d_call: TRBD1; clone_size: -; v_call: TRBV9; j_call: TRBJ1-4
cdr3_nt: TGTGCCAGCAGCCAGGACAGGGCGAACACCGGGGAGCTGTTTTTT; cdr3_aa: CASSQDRANTGELFF; d_call: TRBD1; clone_size: -; v_call: TRBV5-4; j_call: TRBJ2-2
cdr3_nt: TGTGCCAGCAGCCATGCGGGGCTTCCCTCCAATGAGCAGTTCTTC; cdr3_aa: CASSHAGLPSNEQFF; d_call: -; clone_size: -; v_call: TRBV7-9; j_call: TRBJ2-1
cdr3_nt: TGTGCCAGCGTGGTAGCGGAGAGCTCCTACAATGAGCAGTTCTTC; cdr3_aa: CASVVAESSYNEQFF; d_call: -; clone_size: few; v_call: TRBV2; j_call: TRBJ2-1
cdr3_nt: TGTGCCAGCAGCTTGAGCCTCTACGAGCAGTACTTC; cdr3_aa: CASSLSLYEQYF; d_call: -; clone_size: -; v_call: TRBV7-2; j_call: TRBJ2-7
cdr3_nt: TGTGCCTGGAGTCACAGAACCAATCAGCCCCAGCATTTT; cdr3_aa: CAWSHRTNQPQHF; d_call: -; clone_size: -; v_call: TRBV30; j_call: TRBJ1-5
cdr3_nt: TGTGCCAGCAGCTTATGGGCTGATTGGAAGGACAATGAGCAGTTCTTC; cdr3_aa: CASSLWADWKDNEQFF; d_call: -; clone_size: -; v_call: TRBV7-2; j_call: TRBJ2-1